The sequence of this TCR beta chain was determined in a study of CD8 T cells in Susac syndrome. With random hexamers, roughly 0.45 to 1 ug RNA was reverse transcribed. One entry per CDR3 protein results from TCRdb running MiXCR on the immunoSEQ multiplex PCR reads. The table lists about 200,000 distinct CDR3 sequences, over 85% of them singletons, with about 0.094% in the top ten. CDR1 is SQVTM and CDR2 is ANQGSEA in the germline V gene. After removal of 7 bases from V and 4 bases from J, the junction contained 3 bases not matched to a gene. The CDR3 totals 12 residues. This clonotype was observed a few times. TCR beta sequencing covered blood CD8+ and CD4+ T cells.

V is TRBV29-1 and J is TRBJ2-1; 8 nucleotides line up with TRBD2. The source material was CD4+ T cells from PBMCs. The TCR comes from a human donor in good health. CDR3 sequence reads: CSAGLAYNEQFF. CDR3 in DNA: TGCAGCGCCGGACTAGCTTACAATGAGCAGTTCTTC.